This T cell receptor beta chain derives from a study of blood T cells in healthy people across ages. Only a few counts were recorded for this clonotype. The second PCR ran roughly 7 to 11 cycles with a sample-barcoded 5' primer and J-beta primers. Each CDR3 protein is one row after TCRdb ran MiXCR on the 5' RACE reads. This table holds roughly 700,000 distinct CDR3 sequences, about half found once. Per germline, CDR1 DFQATT and CDR2 SNEGSKA (reference sequence). This CDR3 is 14 amino acids long. The receptor was derived from a woman aged 55-75 years in good health. The sample taken for sequencing was blood. This chain joins TRBV20-1 and TRBJ2-5; 9 positions match TRBD2. The end of the DNA fits TRBJ2-7 better, so the J call may be wrong. The CDR3 loop reads CSARDRQLAGEQYF. The CDR3 DNA reads as TGCAGTGCTAGAGATCGGCAACTAGCGGGCGAGCAGTACTTC.